Listed here are 9 T cell receptor beta chains from one sample, sequenced in a study of shared clonotypes between healthy human individuals (dated by TCRdb to the early 2020s). The library was produced with the immunoSEQ multiplex PCR assay. TCRdb provides this immuneACCESS table in a form limited to in-frame rearrangements. Some clones are lacking; in checked studies, under half of them reflect an unresolved V gene, and why the rest are absent is not known. This sample gives some 2.1 million clones in total; 93% of them show up just once. About 1.7% of the sample is in the top ten clones. CD8 naive samples were obtained by positive selection for CCR7 among CD45RO-negative cells, yielding a CD45RA+CCR7+ population from which TemRA cells were excluded. The sequenced material came from naive CD8+ T cells from PBMCs. Sample cell subset or site, as interpreted from the label and publication: CD45RA+CCR7+. These TCRs come from a man between 18 and 29 years old in good health. Some clones in this sample may be carry-over from other donors' samples.

This rearrangement joins TRBV19 to TRBJ1-4; 7 bases line up with TRBD1. The CDR3 runs 14 residues. Germline CDR1 reads LNHDA; CDR2 reads SQIVND (reference sequence). V shed 5 bases and J 4 bases; nucleotides not matched to a gene: 4. The CDR3 bases are TGTGCCAGTAGTCGACAGGGATTTAATGAAAAACTGTTTTTT. Residues: CASSRQGFNEKLFF.

The chain couples TRBV9 to TRBJ2-7; D not certain. This CDR3 is 14 amino acids long. The V gene lost 1 base and the J gene lost 4 bases, with 12 bases spanning the gap. CDR1 is SGDLS and CDR2 is YYNGEE in the germline V gene. Here the CDR3 DNA reads TGTGCCAGCAGCGTAAGCGAAGCCTGGTACGAGCAGTACTTC. It codes for CASSVSEAWYEQYF.

The chain is built from TRBV7-9 and TRBJ2-5, with D hard to call. The CDR3 extends over 14 amino acids. In germline, CDR1 is SEHNR, CDR2 FQNEAQ (reference sequence). Trimming removed 3 bases at V and 5 bases at J, with 13 bases between. CDR3 sequence: CASSLGIRQETQYF. The CDR3 DNA reads as TGTGCCAGCAGCTTGGGCATCCGCCAGGAGACCCAGTACTTC.

The chain uses TRBV27 and TRBJ2-2, with D tentatively TRBD1 (5 bases). Germline V lookup: CDR1 MNHEY, CDR2 SMNVEV (reference sequence). This CDR3 spans 15 amino acids. Trimming took 7 bases from V and 3 from J, leaving 15 bases between them. Here the CDR3 reads CASTFRQFDTGELFF. The CDR3 bases are TGTGCCAGCACTTTTAGACAGTTCGACACCGGGGAGCTGTTTTTT.

The chain employs TRBV2 and TRBJ1-4; TRBD1 matches 9 bases. V lost 8 bases, J lost 8 bases, and 12 bases stayed unmatched. CDR1 SNHLY and CDR2 FYNNEI come from the germline V gene. The CDR3 consists of 15 residues. The CDR3 bases are TGTGCCAGCTCCTTGGACGGGACAGGGCGGGAAAAACTGTTTTTT. Amino acid sequence: CASSLDGTGREKLFF.

The chain is built from TRBV30 and TRBJ2-1; no firm D call. Per germline, CDR1 GTSNPN and CDR2 SVGIG (reference sequence). The germline V and J ends were trimmed by 3 bases and 10 bases, with 7 bases remaining between them. The CDR3 has 10 amino acids. The CDR3 sequence: CAWSLVEQFF. The DNA for the CDR3 is TGTGCCTGGAGCCTGGTCGAGCAGTTCTTC. Looking up the rest from reference TRBV30 and TRBJ2-1 gives the full variable domain: SQTIHQWPATLVQPVGSPLSLECTVEGTSNPNLYWYRQAAGRGLQLLFYSVGIGQISSEVPQNLSASRPQDRQFILSSKKLLLSDSGFYLCAWSLVEQFFGPGTRLTVL.

This rearrangement joins TRBV11-2 to TRBJ2-2; D may be TRBD2 (6 bases). The CDR3 totals 16 residues. Trimming cost V 5 bases and J 7 bases, with 20 bases left between them. In germline, CDR1 is SGHAT, CDR2 FQNNGV. The CDR3 here is CASSSTRGGRGGELFF. CDR3 nucleotide sequence: TGTGCCAGCAGCAGCACTAGGGGAGGCCGGGGCGGGGAGCTGTTTTTT. The complete variable domain, with remaining parts taken from reference TRBV11-2 and TRBJ2-2, reads EAGVAQSPRYKIIEKRQSVAFWCNPISGHATLYWYQQILGQGPKLLIQFQNNGVVDDSQLPKDRFSAERLKGVDSTLKIQPAKLEDSAVYLCASSSTRGGRGGELFFGEGSRLTVL.

This clone appeared once. The chain combines TRBV6-5 with TRBJ2-7; maybe TRBD1 (6 bases). Germline V CDR1 and CDR2: MNHEY, SVGAGI. This CDR3 is built from 15 residues. The V end was cut by 2 bases, the J end by 4 bases, with 15 bases between. In DNA, the CDR3 is TGTGCCAGCAGTTACAACTCAGGACAGATATACGAGCAGTACTTC. As protein: CASSYNSGQIYEQYF.

This sequence joins TRBV28 and TRBJ1-3, with D uncertain. The germline V gene has CDR1 MDHEN and CDR2 SYDVKM. Trimming removed 1 base at V and 2 bases at J, with 6 bases between. This CDR3 region has 14 residues. CDR3 coding DNA: TGTGCCAGCAGTTTATCCTGGGCTGGAAACACCATATATTTT. Protein sequence: CASSLSWAGNTIYF.